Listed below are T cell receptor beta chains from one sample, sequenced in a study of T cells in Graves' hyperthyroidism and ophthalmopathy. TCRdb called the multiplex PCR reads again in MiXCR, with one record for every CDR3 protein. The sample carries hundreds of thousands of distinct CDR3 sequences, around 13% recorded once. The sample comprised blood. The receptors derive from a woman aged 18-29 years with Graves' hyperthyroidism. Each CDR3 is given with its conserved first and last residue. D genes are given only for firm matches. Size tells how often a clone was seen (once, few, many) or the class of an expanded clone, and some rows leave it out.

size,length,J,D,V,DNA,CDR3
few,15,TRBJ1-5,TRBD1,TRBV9,TGTGCCAGCAGCGACGGGACAGATAGCAATCAGCCCCAGCATTTT,CASSDGTDSNQPQHF
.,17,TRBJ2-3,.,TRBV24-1,TGTGCCACCAGTGACCCCCCCAAGGGTCTCAGCACAGATACGCAGTATTTT,CATSDPPKGLSTDTQYF
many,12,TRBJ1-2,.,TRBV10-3,TGTGCCATCAGTGACGGCGGCTATGGCTACACCTTC,CAISDGGYGYTF
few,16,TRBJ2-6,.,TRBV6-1,TGTGCCAGCAGTGCTACGGGGGGCGCTGGGGCCAACGTCCTGACTTTC,CASSATGGAGANVLTF
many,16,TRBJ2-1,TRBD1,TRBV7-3,TGTGCCAGCAGCGGGACGGGACAGGGGGACTACAATGAGCAGTTCTTC,CASSGTGQGDYNEQFF
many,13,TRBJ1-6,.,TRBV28,TGTGCCAGCACCTTCCCACTCTCTACGAACCTCCACTTT,CASTFPLSTNLHF
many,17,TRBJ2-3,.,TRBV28,TGTGCCAGCAGTCCTAACATACCCTTACGATCCACAGATACGCAGTATTTT,CASSPNIPLRSTDTQYF
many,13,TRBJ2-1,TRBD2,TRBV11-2,TGTGCCAGCAAGATAGCGGGGGCCAATGAGCAGTTCTTC,CASKIAGANEQFF
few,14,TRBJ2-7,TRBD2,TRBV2,TGTGCCAGCAGTCCCCGGACTAGCGTTTACGAGCAGTACTTC,CASSPRTSVYEQYF
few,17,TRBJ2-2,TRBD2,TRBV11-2,TGTGCCAGCAGCCCTGTATCGCTAGCGGCGAACACCGGGGAGCTGTTTTTT,CASSPVSLAANTGELFF
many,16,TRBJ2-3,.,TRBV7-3,TGTGCCAGCAGCCCCCAAGGGACTTCTGGGGCAGATACGCAGTATTTT,CASSPQGTSGADTQYF
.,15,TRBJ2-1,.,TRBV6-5,TGTGCCAGCAGTTACTCTCTTAGCCTGGGCAATGAGCAGTTCTTC,CASSYSLSLGNEQFF
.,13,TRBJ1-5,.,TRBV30,TGTGCCTGGAGTACCCTCGGGAATCAGCCCCAGCATTTT,CAWSTLGNQPQHF
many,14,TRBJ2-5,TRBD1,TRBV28,TGTGCCAGCAGTTTATTACAGGGGCGGAAAAGGGAGTACTTC,CASSLLQGRKREYF
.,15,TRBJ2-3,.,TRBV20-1,TGCAGTGCTAGAGATCTGAACAGTCCCACAGATACGCAGTATTTT,CSARDLNSPTDTQYF
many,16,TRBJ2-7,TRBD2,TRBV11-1,TGTGCCAGCAGACAAAAACTAGCGGGAGGGCCCTACGAGCAGTACTTC,CASRQKLAGGPYEQYF
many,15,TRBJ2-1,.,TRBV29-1,TGCAGCGTTGAACTGTGGCAGGGCATCGGCAATGAGCAGTTCTTC,CSVELWQGIGNEQFF
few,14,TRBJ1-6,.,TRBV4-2,TGTGCCAGCAGCCAGAGCGTTGATAATTCACCCCTCCACTTT,CASSQSVDNSPLHF
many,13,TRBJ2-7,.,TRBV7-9,TGTGCCAGCAGGGTGGCAGGGAGCTACGAGCAGTACTTC,CASRVAGSYEQYF
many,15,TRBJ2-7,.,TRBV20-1,TGCAGTGCTACGACCACGGACGGGCGCCGGTACGAGCAGTACTTC,CSATTTDGRRYEQYF
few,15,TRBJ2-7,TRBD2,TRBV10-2,TGCGCCAGCAGTGATAGCGGGGCGGGAAACTACGAGCAGTACTTC,CASSDSGAGNYEQYF
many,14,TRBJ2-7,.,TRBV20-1,TGCAGTGCTAGCCGGGACCCCACTAGTTTCGAGCAGTACTTC,CSASRDPTSFEQYF
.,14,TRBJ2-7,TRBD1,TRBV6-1,TGTGCCAGCAGAACCAACACAGGGGACTACGAGCAGTACTTC,CASRTNTGDYEQYF
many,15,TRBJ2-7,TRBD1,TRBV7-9,TGTGCCAGCCAACAGGGGGGACAACCGTCCCTCGAGCAGTACTTC,CASQQGGQPSLEQYF
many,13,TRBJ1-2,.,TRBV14,TGTGCCAGCAGCCAAAACCAGAACTATGGCTACACCTTC,CASSQNQNYGYTF
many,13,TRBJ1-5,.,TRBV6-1,TGTGCCAGCGCACGCAGGGCCGAACAGCCCCAGCATTTT,CASARRAEQPQHF
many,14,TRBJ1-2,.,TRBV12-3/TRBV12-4,TGTGCCAGCAGTTTAGCAGACATGGGAGGCGGCTACACCTTC,CASSLADMGGGYTF
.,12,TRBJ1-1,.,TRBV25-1,TGTGCCAGCAGTCGTTCGAACACTGAAGCTTTCTTT,CASSRSNTEAFF